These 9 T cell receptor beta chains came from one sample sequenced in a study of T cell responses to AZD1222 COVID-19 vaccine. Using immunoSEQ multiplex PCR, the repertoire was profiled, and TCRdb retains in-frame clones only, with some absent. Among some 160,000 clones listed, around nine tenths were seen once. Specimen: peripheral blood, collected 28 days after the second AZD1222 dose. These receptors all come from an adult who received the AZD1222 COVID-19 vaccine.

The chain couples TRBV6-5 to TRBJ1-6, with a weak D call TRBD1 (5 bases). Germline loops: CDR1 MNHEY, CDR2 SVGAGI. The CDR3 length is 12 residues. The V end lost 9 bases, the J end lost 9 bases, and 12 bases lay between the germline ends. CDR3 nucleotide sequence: TGTGCCAGTAATACGGGGGGTTCACCCCTCCACTTT. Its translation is CASNTGGSPLHF.

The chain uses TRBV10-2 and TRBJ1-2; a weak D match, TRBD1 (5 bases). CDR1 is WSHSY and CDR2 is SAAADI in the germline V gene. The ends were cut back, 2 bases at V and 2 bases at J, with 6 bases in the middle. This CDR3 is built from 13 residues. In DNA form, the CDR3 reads TGCGCCAGCAGTGAGCAGGGCAACTATGGCTACACCTTC. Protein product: CASSEQGNYGYTF.

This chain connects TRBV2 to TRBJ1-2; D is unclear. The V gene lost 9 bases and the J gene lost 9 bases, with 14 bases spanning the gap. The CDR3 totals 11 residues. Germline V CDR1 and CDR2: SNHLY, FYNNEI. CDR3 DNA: TGTGCCAGTTATGGAGGAACTCGCTACACCTTC. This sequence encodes CASYGGTRYTF.

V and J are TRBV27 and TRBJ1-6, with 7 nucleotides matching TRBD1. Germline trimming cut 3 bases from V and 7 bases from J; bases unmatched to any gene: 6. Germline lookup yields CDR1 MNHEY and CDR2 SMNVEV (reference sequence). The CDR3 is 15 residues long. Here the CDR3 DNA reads TGTGCCAGCAGTTTCAGGGGGGACTTAAATTCACCCCTCCACTTT. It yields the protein CASSFRGDLNSPLHF.

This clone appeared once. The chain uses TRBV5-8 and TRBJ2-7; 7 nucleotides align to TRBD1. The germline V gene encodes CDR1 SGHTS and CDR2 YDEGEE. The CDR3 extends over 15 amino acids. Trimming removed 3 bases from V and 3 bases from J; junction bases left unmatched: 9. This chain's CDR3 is CASSSRGLEGYEQYF. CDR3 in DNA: TGTGCCAGCAGCTCAAGGGGGCTTGAGGGCTACGAGCAGTACTTC. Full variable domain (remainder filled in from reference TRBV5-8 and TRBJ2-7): EAGVTQSPTHLIKTRGQQATLRCSPISGHTSVYWYQQALGLGLQFLLWYDEGEERNRGNFPPRFSGRQFPNYSSELNVNALELEDSALYLCASSSRGLEGYEQYFGPGTRLTVT.

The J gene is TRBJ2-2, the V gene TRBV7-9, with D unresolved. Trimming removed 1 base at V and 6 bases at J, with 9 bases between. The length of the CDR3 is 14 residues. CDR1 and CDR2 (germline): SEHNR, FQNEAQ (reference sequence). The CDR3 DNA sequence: TGTGCCAGCAGCTTAGACGGAGTGGCCGGGGAGCTGTTTTTT. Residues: CASSLDGVAGELFF.

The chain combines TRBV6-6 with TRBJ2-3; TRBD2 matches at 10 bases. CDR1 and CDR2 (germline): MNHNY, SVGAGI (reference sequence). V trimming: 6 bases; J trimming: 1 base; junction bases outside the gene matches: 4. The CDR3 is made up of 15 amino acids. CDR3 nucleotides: TGTGCCAGCAGACGGACTAGCGGTCGCACAGATACGCAGTATTTT. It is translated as CASRRTSGRTDTQYF.

For the CDR3, the DNA is TGTGCCAGCACCCCCGACAGGGTCTATGGCTACACCTTC. Translated: CASTPDRVYGYTF. This sequence joins TRBV7-8 and TRBJ1-2; 7 nucleotides align to TRBD1. CDR3 length: 13 residues. V was clipped by 7 bases and J by 4 bases; unmatched bases: 6. CDR1 and CDR2 (germline): SGHVS, FQNEAQ.

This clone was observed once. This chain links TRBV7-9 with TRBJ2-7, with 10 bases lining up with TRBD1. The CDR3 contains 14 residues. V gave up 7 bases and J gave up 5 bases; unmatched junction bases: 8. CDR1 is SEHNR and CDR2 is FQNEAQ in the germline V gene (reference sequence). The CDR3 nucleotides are TGTGCCAGCACCTTCGGGACAGGGGCCCACGAGCAGTACTTC. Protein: CASTFGTGAHEQYF.